This entry is about one TCR beta chain. Its recognized antigen is unknown. No base qualities exist here, and no much larger clone lies one base off it. These data come from a study of OX40 agonist ivuxolimab in advanced cancers. For context, the study as a whole: The costimulatory receptor OX40 (CD134) was targeted by ivuxolimab, a fully human IgG2 agonistic monoclonal antibody. Partial responses occurred in three dose-escalation patients: two with cutaneous melanoma and one with hepatocellular carcinoma. Intravenous ivuxolimab was administered to patients every 2 weeks at six dose levels: 0.01, 0.1, 0.3, 1.5, 3 and 10 mg/kg. Peripheral TCRbeta sequencing aimed to test whether ivuxolimab altered TCR sequence diversity and caused clonal T-cell expansion. Patients were allowed to have had prior anti-PD-1, anti-PD-L1 or anti-CTLA-4 therapy, and 40% to 45% of the dose-escalation patients had previously received checkpoint inhibitors. Of the roughly 54 patients in dose escalation, some 20 had hepatocellular carcinoma, some 15 had melanoma, 9 had renal cell carcinoma and 9 had head and neck cancer. The monotherapy dose-escalation portion (N of about 50 patients) of the phase I ivuxolimab trial is reported in the paper. A male proportion of approximately 83% and a mean age of 60 years, ranging from 23 to 79, were recorded for the dose-escalation cohort. The paper as a whole reports these results and caveats: After ivuxolimab, more expanded clones were found on average in CD8+ T cells than in CD4+ T cells. At doses from 0.1 to 3.0 mg/kg, clonal expansion was seen in both CD4+ and CD8+ blood T cells between baseline and week 6. Low levels of normalized T-cell clonal expansion were also seen in some nonresponding patients. Antigen specificity was not determined for the clonally expanded peripheral T cells. In the 0.1-3.0 mg/kg groups, partial responders had among the lowest normalized peripheral clonal expansion, particularly in CD8+ T cells.

Genomic DNA was isolated from the sorted cells so that the TCRbeta CDR3 region could be sequenced. The immunoSEQ Assay was used for sequencing of TCRbeta CDR3 regions. Not all clones reach the TCRdb copy of this immuneACCESS table, which keeps in-frame sequences only. Checked studies attribute under half of the gap to unresolved V genes and leave the rest unexplained. The sample table contains about 53,000 clones; only one count was recorded for roughly 80% of them. Together, the top ten hold about 13% of the sample. V is trimmed back by 0 bases and J by 0 bases, and the junction contains 11 bases that no gene match accounts for. Inclusive of the bounding cysteine and phenylalanine, the CDR3 is 17 residues long. Just CDR3 DNA is preserved here, 51 bases in frame from base 1. Taken from the germline V gene (reference sequence), the CDR1 and CDR2 loops are GTSNPN and SVGIG. Patients with autoimmune disease history or receiving systemic immunosuppression were excluded from the trial. Peripheral blood for TCR sequencing was drawn from every dose cohort at baseline, at cycle 4 day 1 and at cycle 7 day 1. The samples were drawn from a first-in-human, open-label, multicenter phase I dose-escalation trial of ivuxolimab. Adults with locally advanced or metastatic head and neck squamous cell, hepatocellular, melanoma or renal cell carcinoma were enrolled in the trial. CD4+ and CD8+ T cells were sorted separately from peripheral blood before TCR sequencing.

Recombination joined TRBV30 with TRBJ2-7; 7 central nucleotides agree with TRBD1. This TCR came from an adult with an advanced solid tumor such as melanoma, head and neck, liver or kidney cancer. The input for sequencing was CD4+ or CD8+ T cells sorted from blood, taken in a trial of the OX40 agonist ivuxolimab. This receptor carries the CDR3 CAWSVQRGQRFSYEQYF. The DNA is TGTGCCTGGAGTGTACAGAGGGGGCAGCGTTTCTCCTACGAGCAGTACTTC. The CDR3, completed at both ends by the reference TRBV30 and TRBJ2-7 genes, gives the full variable domain SQTIHQWPATLVQPVGSPLSLECTVEGTSNPNLYWYRQAAGRGLQLLFYSVGIGQISSEVPQNLSASRPQDRQFILSSKKLLLSDSGFYLCAWSVQRGQRFSYEQYFGPGTRLTVT.